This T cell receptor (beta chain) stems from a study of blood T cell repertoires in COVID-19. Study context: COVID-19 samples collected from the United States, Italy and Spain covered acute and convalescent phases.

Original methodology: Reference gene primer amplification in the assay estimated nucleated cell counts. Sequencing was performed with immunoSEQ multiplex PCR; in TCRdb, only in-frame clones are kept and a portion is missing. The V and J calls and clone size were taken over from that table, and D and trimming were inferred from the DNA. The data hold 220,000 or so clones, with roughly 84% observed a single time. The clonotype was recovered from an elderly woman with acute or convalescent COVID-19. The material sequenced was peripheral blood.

The CDR3: CASSVLTAFNEKLFF. The DNA of the CDR3 is TGTGCCAGCAGTGTTCTGACAGCGTTTAATGAAAAACTGTTTTTT. This chain uses TRBV28 with TRBJ1-4; a weak D match, TRBD1 (5 bases). Germline lookup yields CDR1 MDHEN and CDR2 SYDVKM. This CDR3 spans 15 amino acids. V shed 5 bases and J shed 4 bases, with 14 bases lying between them. Drawing the rest from reference TRBV28 and TRBJ1-4, the complete variable domain is DVKVTQSSRYLVKRTGEKVFLECVQDMDHENMFWYRQDPGLGLRLIYFSYDVKMKEKGDIPEGYSVSREKKERFSLILESASTNQTSMYLCASSVLTAFNEKLFFGSGTQLSVL.